This TCR beta chain came from a study of blood T cell repertoires in COVID-19. Looking at the study overall: The origin of the acute and convalescent COVID-19 samples was the United States, Italy and Spain.

Losses at the gene ends were 3 bases for V and 2 bases for J; bases not matched to a gene: 8. CDR1 is SNHLY, CDR2 FYNNEI, per germline. The length of the CDR3 is 17 residues. This table comes from immunoSEQ multiplex PCR, and its TCRdb copy is limited to in-frame clones, with some not included. The sample lists some 300,000 clones; around 91% were seen once. What was sequenced was PBMCs or T cells enriched from blood (not recorded which). The genes are TRBV2 and TRBJ2-2; 8 nucleotides match TRBD2. The TCR sequence derives from a woman aged 40 to 50 who had recovered from COVID-19. This chain's CDR3 is CASSESSSGLNTGELFF. The DNA for the CDR3 is TGTGCCAGCAGTGAGTCGTCTAGCGGGCTAAACACCGGGGAGCTGTTTTTT.